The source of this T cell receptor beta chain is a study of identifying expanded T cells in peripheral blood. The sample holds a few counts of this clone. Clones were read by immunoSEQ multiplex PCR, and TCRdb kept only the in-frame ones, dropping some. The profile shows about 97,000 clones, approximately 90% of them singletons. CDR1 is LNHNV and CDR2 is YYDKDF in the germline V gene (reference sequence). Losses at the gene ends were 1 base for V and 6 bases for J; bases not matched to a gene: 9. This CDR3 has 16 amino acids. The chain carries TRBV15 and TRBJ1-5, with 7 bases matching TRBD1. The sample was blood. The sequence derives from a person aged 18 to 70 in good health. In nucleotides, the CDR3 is TGTGCCACCAGCAGAGTATGGGGACAGTCGGGTCAGCCCCAGCATTTT. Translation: CATSRVWGQSGQPQHF.